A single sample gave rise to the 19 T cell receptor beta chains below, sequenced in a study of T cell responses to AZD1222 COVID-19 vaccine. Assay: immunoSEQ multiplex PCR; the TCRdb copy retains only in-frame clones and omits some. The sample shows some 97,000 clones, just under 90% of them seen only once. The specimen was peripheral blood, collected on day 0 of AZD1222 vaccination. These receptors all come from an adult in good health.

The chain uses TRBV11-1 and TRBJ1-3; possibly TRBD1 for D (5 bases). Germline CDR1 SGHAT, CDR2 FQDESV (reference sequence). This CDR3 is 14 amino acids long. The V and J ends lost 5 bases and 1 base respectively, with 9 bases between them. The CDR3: CASSTGPSGNTIYF. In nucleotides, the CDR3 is TGTGCCAGCAGCACGGGACCGTCTGGAAACACCATATATTTT.

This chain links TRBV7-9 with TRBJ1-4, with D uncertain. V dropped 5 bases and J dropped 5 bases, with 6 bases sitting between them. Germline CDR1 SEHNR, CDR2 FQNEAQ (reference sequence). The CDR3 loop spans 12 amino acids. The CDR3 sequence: CASSAPNEKLFF. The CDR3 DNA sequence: TGTGCCAGCAGCGCACCGAATGAAAAACTGTTTTTT.

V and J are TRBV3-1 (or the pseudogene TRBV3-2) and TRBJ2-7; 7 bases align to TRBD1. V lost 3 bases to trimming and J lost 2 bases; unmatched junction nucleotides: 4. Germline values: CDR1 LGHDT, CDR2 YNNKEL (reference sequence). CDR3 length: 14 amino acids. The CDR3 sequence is CASSQRTGPYEQYF. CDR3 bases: TGTGCCAGCAGCCAGAGGACAGGCCCCTACGAGCAGTACTTC.

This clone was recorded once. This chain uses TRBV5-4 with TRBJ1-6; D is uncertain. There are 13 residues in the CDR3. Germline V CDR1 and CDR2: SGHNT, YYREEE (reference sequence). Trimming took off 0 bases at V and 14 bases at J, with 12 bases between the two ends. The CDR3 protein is CASSLDQVGALHF. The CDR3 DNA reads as TGTGCCAGCAGCTTGGACCAGGTTGGGGCCCTCCACTTT.

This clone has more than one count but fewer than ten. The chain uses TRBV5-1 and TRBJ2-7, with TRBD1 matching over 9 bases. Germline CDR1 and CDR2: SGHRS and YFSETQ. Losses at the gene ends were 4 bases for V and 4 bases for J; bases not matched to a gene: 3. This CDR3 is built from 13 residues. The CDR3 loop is CASSLGTGYEQYF. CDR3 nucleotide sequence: TGCGCCAGCAGCCTAGGGACAGGGTACGAGCAGTACTTC.

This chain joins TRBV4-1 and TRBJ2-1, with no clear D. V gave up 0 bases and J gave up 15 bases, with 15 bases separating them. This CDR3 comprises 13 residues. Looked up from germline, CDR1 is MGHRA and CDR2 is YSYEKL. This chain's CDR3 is CASSQDLRDSWFF. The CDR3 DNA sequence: TGCGCCAGCAGCCAAGATCTTCGAGATAGTTGGTTCTTC.

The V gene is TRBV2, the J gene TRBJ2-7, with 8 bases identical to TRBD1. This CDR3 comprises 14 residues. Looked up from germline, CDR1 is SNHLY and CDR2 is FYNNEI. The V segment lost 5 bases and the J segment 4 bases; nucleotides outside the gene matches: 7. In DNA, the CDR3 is TGTGCCAGCAGTCCTCGGACAGGGTATTACGAGCAGTACTTC. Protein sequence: CASSPRTGYYEQYF.

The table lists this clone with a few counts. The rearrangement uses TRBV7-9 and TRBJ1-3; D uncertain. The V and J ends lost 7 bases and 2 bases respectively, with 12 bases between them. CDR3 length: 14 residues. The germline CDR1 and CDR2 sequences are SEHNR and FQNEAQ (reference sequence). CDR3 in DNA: TGTGCCAGCACCTTGCGGGCGACTGGAAACACCATATATTTT. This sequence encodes CASTLRATGNTIYF.

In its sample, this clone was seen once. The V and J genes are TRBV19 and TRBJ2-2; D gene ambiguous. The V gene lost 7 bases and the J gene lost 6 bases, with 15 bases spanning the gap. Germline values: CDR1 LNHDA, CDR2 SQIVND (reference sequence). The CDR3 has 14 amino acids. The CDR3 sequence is CASKVGPQPGELFF. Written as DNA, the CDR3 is TGTGCCAGTAAGGTGGGTCCCCAACCCGGGGAGCTGTTTTTT.

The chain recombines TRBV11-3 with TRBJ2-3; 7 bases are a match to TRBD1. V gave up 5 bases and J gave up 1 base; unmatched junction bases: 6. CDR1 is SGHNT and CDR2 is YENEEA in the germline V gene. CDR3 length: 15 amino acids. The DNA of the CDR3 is TGTGCCAGCAGCATGGGGACAGACCGCACAGATACGCAGTATTTT. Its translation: CASSMGTDRTDTQYF.

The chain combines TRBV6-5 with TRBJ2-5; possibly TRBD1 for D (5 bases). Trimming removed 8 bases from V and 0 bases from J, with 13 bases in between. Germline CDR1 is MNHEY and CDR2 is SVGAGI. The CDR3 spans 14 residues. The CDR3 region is CASGAWTDQETQYF. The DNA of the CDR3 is TGTGCCAGCGGGGCATGGACGGACCAAGAGACCCAGTACTTC.

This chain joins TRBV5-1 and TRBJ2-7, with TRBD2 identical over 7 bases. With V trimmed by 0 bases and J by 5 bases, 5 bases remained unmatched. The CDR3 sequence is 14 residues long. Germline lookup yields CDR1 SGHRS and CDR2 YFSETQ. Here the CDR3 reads CASSLAGGSDEQYF. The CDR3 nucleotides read TGCGCCAGCAGCTTGGCGGGAGGTAGCGACGAGCAGTACTTC.

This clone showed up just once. The CDR3 is CASSHPRGETQYF. CDR3 in DNA: TGTGCCAGCAGCCATCCGAGGGGGGAGACCCAGTACTTC. This sequence joins TRBV5-4 and TRBJ2-5; a possible D gene is TRBD1 (6 bases). The CDR3 is made up of 13 amino acids. Trimming pared 4 bases from V and 5 bases from J, leaving 12 bases between. Germline values: CDR1 SGHNT, CDR2 YYREEE (reference sequence).

The CDR3 DNA reads TGTGCCAGCAGCCAAACTAGCTCCTCCTACAATGAGCAGTTCTTC. This gives the protein CASSQTSSSYNEQFF. J is TRBJ2-1 and V is TRBV9, with D tentatively TRBD2 (6 bases). The CDR3 runs to 15 residues. Germline lookup yields CDR1 SGDLS and CDR2 YYNGEE. Trimming removed 4 bases at V and 0 bases at J, with 11 bases between.

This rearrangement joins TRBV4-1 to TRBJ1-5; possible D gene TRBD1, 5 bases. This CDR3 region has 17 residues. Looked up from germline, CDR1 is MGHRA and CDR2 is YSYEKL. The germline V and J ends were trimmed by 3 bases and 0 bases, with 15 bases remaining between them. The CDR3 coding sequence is TGCGCCAGCAGCCAGCACGGACAAGCCTATAGCAATCAGCCCCAGCATTTT. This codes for CASSQHGQAYSNQPQHF.

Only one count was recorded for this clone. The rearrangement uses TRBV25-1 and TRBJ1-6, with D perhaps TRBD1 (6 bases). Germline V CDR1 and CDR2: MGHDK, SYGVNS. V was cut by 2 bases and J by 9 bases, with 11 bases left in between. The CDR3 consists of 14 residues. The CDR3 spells CASSEPLQGSPLHF. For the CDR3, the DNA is TGTGCCAGCAGTGAACCCTTACAGGGTTCACCCCTCCACTTT. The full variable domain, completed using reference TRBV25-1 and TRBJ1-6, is EADIYQTPRYLVIGTGKKITLECSQTMGHDKMYWYQQDPGMELHLIHYSYGVNSTEKGDLSSESTVSRIRTEHFPLTLESARPSHTSQYLCASSEPLQGSPLHFGNGTRLTVT.

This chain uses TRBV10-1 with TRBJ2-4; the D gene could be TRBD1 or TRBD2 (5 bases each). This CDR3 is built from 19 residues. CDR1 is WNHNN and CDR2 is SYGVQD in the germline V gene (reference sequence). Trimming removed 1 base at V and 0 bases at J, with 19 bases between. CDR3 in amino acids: CASSEWGSPTLLAKNIQYF. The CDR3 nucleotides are TGCGCCAGCAGTGAGTGGGGGAGCCCCACCCTTCTAGCCAAAAACATTCAGTACTTC.

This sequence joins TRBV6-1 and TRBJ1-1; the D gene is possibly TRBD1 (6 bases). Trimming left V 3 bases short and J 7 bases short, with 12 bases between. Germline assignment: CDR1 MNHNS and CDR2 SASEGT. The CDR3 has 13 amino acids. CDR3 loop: CASSDGQRVEAFF. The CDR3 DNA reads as TGTGCCAGCAGTGATGGACAGCGAGTTGAAGCTTTCTTT.

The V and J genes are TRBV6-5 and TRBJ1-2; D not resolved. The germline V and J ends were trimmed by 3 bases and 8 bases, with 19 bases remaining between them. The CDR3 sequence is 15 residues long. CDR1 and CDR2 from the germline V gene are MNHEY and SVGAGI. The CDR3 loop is CASSYTEAGMGGYTF. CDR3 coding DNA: TGTGCCAGCAGTTATACCGAGGCCGGAATGGGGGGCTACACCTTC.